Listed here are 24 T cell receptor beta chains from one sample, sequenced in a study of human T cells and chemical hapten exposure. TCRdb re-derived calls from the RACE reads in MiXCR, one entry per CDR3 protein. The table includes around 150,000 distinct CDR3 sequences, 25% to 35% detected once. Time point described: patch test 3, about 24 weeks after DPC sensitization. The sample's treatment: therapeutic diphenylcyclopropenone sensitization with weekly scalp DPC. The sample was whole blood, taken in connection with sensitization to the hapten diphenylcyclopropenone (DPC). Receptor source: a woman younger than 30 with alopecia areata. Some clones in this sample may be carry-over from other donors' samples.

A few counts support this clonotype. The chain joins TRBV9 to TRBJ2-7, with D possibly being TRBD1 (6 bases). V lost 2 bases and J lost 0, with 15 bases in between. Per germline, CDR1 SGDLS and CDR2 YYNGEE. This CDR3 is built from 16 residues. As DNA, the CDR3 is TGTGCCAGCAGCGTGAGCTCCGGGACAAACTCCTACGAGCAGTACTTC. This translates into CASSVSSGTNSYEQYF.

This clonotype was detected ten times or more. The chain combines TRBV4-3 with TRBJ2-5, with TRBD1 as a possible D gene (5 bases). This CDR3 region has 13 residues. CDR1 and CDR2 from the germline V gene are LGHNA and YSLEER. The germline V and J ends were trimmed by 2 bases and 3 bases, with 7 bases remaining between them. CDR3 nucleotides: TGCGCCAGCAGCCAATCAGGGAAAGAGACCCAGTACTTC. Its protein product is CASSQSGKETQYF.

The CDR3 here is CASSQAPLAGGSREQFF. Here the CDR3 DNA reads TGCGCCAGCAGCCAAGCCCCTCTAGCGGGTGGATCTCGTGAGCAGTTCTTC. This chain links TRBV4-1 with TRBJ2-1; 8 positions match TRBD2. The V gene's germline CDR1 is MGHRA and CDR2 YSYEKL. This CDR3 is built from 17 residues. J gave up 9 bases and V 1 base, and 14 bases lay outside the gene matches.

This clonotype appeared a few times. This rearrangement joins TRBV20-1 to TRBJ1-2; no clear D. The CDR3 runs 12 residues. CDR1 and CDR2 from the germline V gene are DFQATT and SNEGSKA (reference sequence). The V gene lost 6 bases and the J gene lost 4 bases, with 12 bases spanning the gap. The CDR3 is CSAPDGLYGYTF. CDR3 DNA sequence: TGCAGTGCACCGGACGGACTCTATGGCTACACCTTC.

In its sample, this clonotype was seen once. The chain joins TRBV9 to TRBJ2-1; D may be TRBD2 (6 bases). The V gene lost 4 bases and the J gene lost 4 bases, with 21 bases spanning the gap. The CDR3 spans 17 residues. Germline V lookup: CDR1 SGDLS, CDR2 YYNGEE. CDR3 coding DNA: TGTGCCAGCAGCCGCTACCGGGAGTCGGGCCTATACAATGAGCAGTTCTTC. Translated, it gives CASSRYRESGLYNEQFF. Full variable domain (rest looked up from reference TRBV9 and TRBJ2-1): DSGVTQTPKHLITATGQRVTLRCSPRSGDLSVYWYQQSLDQGLQFLIQYYNGEERAKGNILERFSAQQFPDLHSELNLSSLELGDSALYFCASSRYRESGLYNEQFFGPGTRLTVL.

This clonotype came up a few times. The genes are TRBV4-3 and TRBJ2-4, with 13 nucleotides matching TRBD2. The CDR3 runs 16 residues. CDR1 and CDR2 from the germline V gene are LGHNA and YSLEER. Trimming at V came to 1 base and at J to 7 bases, leaving 4 bases not matched to a gene. In DNA, the CDR3 is TGCGCCAGCAGCCAAGGGACTAGCGGGGGAAGGAACATTCAGTACTTC. This gives the protein CASSQGTSGGRNIQYF.

This chain links TRBV11-1 with TRBJ1-3; 7 bases fit TRBD1. J lost 2 bases, V lost 5 bases, and 3 bases had no gene match. CDR3 length: 14 residues. Germline loops: CDR1 SGHAT, CDR2 FQDESV (reference sequence). This CDR3 reads CASSKGQTGNTIYF. CDR3 in DNA: TGTGCCAGCAGCAAGGGACAGACTGGAAACACCATATATTTT.

In this sample, this clonotype turned up a few times. The chain couples TRBV6-2 or TRBV6-3 to TRBJ2-7, with D uncertain. V dropped 2 bases and J dropped 2 bases, with 4 bases sitting between them. This CDR3 contains 12 residues. Germline V gene sequence: CDR1 MNHEY, CDR2 SVGEGT. The CDR3 bases are TGTGCCAGCAGTTACGGGACCTACGAGCAGTACTTC. Encoded protein: CASSYGTYEQYF.

This clonotype has just a few counts. The chain uses TRBV6-2 or TRBV6-3 and TRBJ1-1; the D gene is possibly TRBD1 (5 bases). The germline CDR1 and CDR2 sequences are MNHEY and SVGEGT. V was pared by 8 bases and J by 1 base, with 17 bases between. This CDR3 has 15 residues. The CDR3 nucleotides are TGTGCCAGCCGTGGGGGACGGCAGGCGAACACTGAAGCTTTCTTT. The encoded protein is CASRGGRQANTEAFF.

The chain couples TRBV24-1 to TRBJ1-1, with D possibly TRBD1 on 5 matching bases. Germline V gives CDR1 KGHDR, CDR2 SFDVKD. The V end was cut by 5 bases, the J end by 2 bases, with 11 bases between. This CDR3 comprises 14 residues. For the CDR3, the DNA is TGTGCCACCAGTGCTAGGGACGGAAACACTGAAGCTTTCTTT. It is translated as CATSARDGNTEAFF.

The table lists this clonotype with a few counts. The rearrangement uses TRBV9 and TRBJ1-1; D is unclear. Trimming left V 0 bases short and J 5 bases short, with 8 bases between. Germline V gene data show CDR1 as SGDLS and CDR2 as YYNGEE. The CDR3 totals 13 residues. The CDR3 DNA follows: TGTGCCAGCAGCGTAGGAGGACGAACTGAAGCTTTCTTT. Its translation: CASSVGGRTEAFF.

The chain has TRBV2 and TRBJ1-1, with D perhaps matching TRBD1 (5 bases). Germline loops: CDR1 SNHLY, CDR2 FYNNEI. The CDR3 contains 14 residues. The germline V and J ends were trimmed by 6 bases and 4 bases, with 15 bases remaining between them. The CDR3 reads CASSGAPGLTEAFF. CDR3 DNA: TGTGCCAGCAGCGGGGCTCCAGGGCTCACTGAAGCTTTCTTT.

V usage is TRBV9 and J usage is TRBJ2-5, with 15 bases aligning to TRBD2. CDR3 size: 17 residues. The germline V gene has CDR1 SGDLS and CDR2 YYNGEE. V was pared by 4 bases and J by 9 bases, with 13 bases of the junction left unmatched. CDR3 nucleotide sequence: TGTGCCAGCAGCTCACCCGATGGAGGACTAGCGGGAGGGTCCCAGTACTTC. This codes for CASSSPDGGLAGGSQYF.

The table lists this clonotype with a few counts. This rearrangement joins TRBV29-1 to TRBJ1-2, with a weak D call TRBD1 (5 bases). The CDR3 consists of 12 residues. Trimming shortened V by 6 bases and J by 7 bases, and 15 bases separated the two germline ends. The germline CDR1 and CDR2 sequences are SQVTM and ANQGSEA. The CDR3 DNA is TGCAGCGTCGCAGGAGGGGTGGGTGGCTACACCTTC. It specifies CSVAGGVGGYTF. The whole variable domain, filled in from reference TRBV29-1 and TRBJ1-2, reads SAVISQKPSRDICQRGTSLTIQCQVDSQVTMMFWYRQQPGQSLTLIATANQGSEATYESGFVIDKFPISRPNLTFSTLTVSNMSPEDSSIYLCSVAGGVGGYTFGSGTRLTVV.

This clonotype has just a few counts. The chain carries TRBV7-3 and TRBJ2-3, with 11 bases identical to TRBD2. Looked up from germline, CDR1 is SGHTA and CDR2 is FQGTGA. This CDR3 comprises 15 residues. Germline trimming cut 5 bases from V and 4 bases from J; bases unmatched to any gene: 5. The CDR3 sequence: CASSPSGGRSDTQYF. CDR3 sequence (DNA): TGTGCCAGCAGCCCTAGCGGGGGGCGATCAGATACGCAGTATTTT.

This clonotype was detected a few times. J is TRBJ1-1 and V is TRBV4-1; no clear D. Germline V gene lookup returns CDR1 MGHRA and CDR2 YSYEKL. V was pared by 2 bases and J by 5 bases, with 15 bases between. The CDR3 totals 15 residues. As DNA, the CDR3 is TGCGCCAGCAGCCAAACTCCCCTGCAAGGGACTGAAGCTTTCTTT. Translating gives CASSQTPLQGTEAFF.

J is TRBJ1-1 and V is TRBV4-1; possible D gene TRBD1, 6 bases. CDR1 and CDR2 (germline): MGHRA, YSYEKL. V gave up 5 bases and J gave up 4 bases, with 17 bases separating them. The CDR3 has 15 amino acids. The CDR3, as DNA: TGCGCCAGCAGCTTTTTAGGGGGGATTGGCACTGAAGCTTTCTTT. Translated, it gives CASSFLGGIGTEAFF.

CDR3 protein: CATSEGGLWNTEAFF. The CDR3 nucleotides are TGTGCCACCAGTGAGGGGGGGCTTTGGAACACTGAAGCTTTCTTT. The chain recombines TRBV24-1 with TRBJ1-1; D is possibly TRBD1 (6 bases). Per germline, CDR1 KGHDR and CDR2 SFDVKD. The CDR3 runs 15 residues. V was clipped by 4 bases and J by 1 base, with 12 bases between them.

Many counts were recorded for this clonotype. This sequence joins TRBV24-1 and TRBJ2-1, with a possible D match to TRBD1 (6 bases). The CDR3 is 14 residues long. Germline V gives CDR1 KGHDR, CDR2 SFDVKD. V was clipped by 9 bases and J by 0 bases, with 11 bases between them. CDR3 sequence reads: CATCQGGSYNEQFF. The CDR3 DNA reads as TGTGCCACCTGTCAAGGGGGCTCCTACAATGAGCAGTTCTTC.

The chain couples TRBV4-2 to TRBJ1-1; 8 nucleotides match TRBD1. Germline V CDR1 and CDR2: LGHNA, YNFKEQ. The CDR3 totals 14 residues. V dropped 7 bases and J dropped 0; count of bases not matched to a gene: 4. The CDR3 DNA is TGTGCCAGCAAGGGGGACAGGATGAACACTGAAGCTTTCTTT. This encodes CASKGDRMNTEAFF.

The sample holds a few counts of this clonotype. The V gene is TRBV6-1, the J gene TRBJ2-5; 7 bases agree with TRBD2. Germline V gene sequence: CDR1 MNHNS, CDR2 SASEGT. V lost 2 bases, J lost 0 bases, and 15 bases stayed unmatched. The CDR3 covers 19 residues. The DNA for the CDR3 is TGTGCCAGCAGTGAAAAAGGATTGGTCCTAGCGGTCTACCAAGAGACCCAGTACTTC. Translation gives CASSEKGLVLAVYQETQYF.

This clonotype was recorded once. The chain has TRBV7-9 and TRBJ2-1; possibly TRBD1 or TRBD2 for D (5 bases each). The CDR3 loop spans 15 amino acids. Per germline, CDR1 SEHNR and CDR2 FQNEAQ (reference sequence). V was pared by 6 bases and J by 0 bases, with 12 bases between. The CDR3 DNA sequence: TGTGCCAGCAGATCGGGGCATAGCTCCTACAATGAGCAGTTCTTC. Translation gives CASRSGHSSYNEQFF.

There are a few counts of this clonotype. The chain carries TRBV14 and TRBJ2-1, with 9 bases that match TRBD2. V lost 0 bases to trimming and J lost 0 bases; unmatched junction nucleotides: 3. Germline values: CDR1 SGHDN, CDR2 FVKESK. This CDR3 spans 17 amino acids. The CDR3 sequence is CASSQDQGLASYNEQFF. In DNA, the CDR3 is TGTGCCAGCAGCCAAGATCAGGGACTAGCCTCCTACAATGAGCAGTTCTTC.

The V call is TRBV9, the J call TRBJ2-1; D is undetermined. The V gene lost 0 bases and the J gene lost 0 bases, with 4 bases spanning the gap. From germline, CDR1 is SGDLS and CDR2 YYNGEE. This CDR3 is 14 amino acids long. CDR3 sequence (DNA): TGTGCCAGCAGCGTAGCGAACTCCTACAATGAGCAGTTCTTC. This codes for CASSVANSYNEQFF.